This TCR beta chain was profiled in a study of T cell responses to AZD1222 COVID-19 vaccine. General study points: Researchers took repertoire samples only after the peak T cell response had come.

The protocol was immunoSEQ multiplex PCR, while the TCRdb copy is restricted to in-frame clones and leaves out a portion. The profile shows some 130,000 clones, more than 85% of them singletons. A remark on this clone: Its antigen is still unknown.

The CDR3 contains 16 residues. Germline lookup yields CDR1 SQVTM and CDR2 ANQGSEA. With 4 bases removed from V and 3 bases from J, the gap between germline ends came to 19 bases. The sample consisted of peripheral blood, taken on day 0 of AZD1222 vaccination. V and J are TRBV29-1 and TRBJ2-1; TRBD1 might be the D (6 bases). The TCR comes from an adult in good health. CDR3 nucleotides: TGCAGCGTTGCGCCGACAACAGGGCCCCTCTACAATGAGCAGTTCTTC. Residues: CSVAPTTGPLYNEQFF.